These 6 T cell receptor beta chains were all obtained from the same sample, sequenced in a study of T cell responses to AZD1222 COVID-19 vaccine. Repertoires were generated with immunoSEQ multiplex PCR, while TCRdb's copy carries only in-frame clones and drops some. The data hold some 120,000 clones, with 91% observed a single time. The sample was peripheral blood, taken on day 0 of AZD1222 vaccination. Receptors originate from an adult in good health.

The V call is TRBV7-9, the J call TRBJ1-1; 8 nucleotides line up with TRBD1. CDR3 length: 14 residues. The germline V gene has CDR1 SEHNR and CDR2 FQNEAQ (reference sequence). V shed 6 bases, J shed 1 base, and the junction held 4 bases outside the gene matches. CDR3 loop: CASSLQGANTEAFF. The CDR3 DNA follows: TGTGCCAGCAGTCTTCAGGGGGCGAACACTGAAGCTTTCTTT.

The rearrangement links TRBV9 to TRBJ1-1, with D uncertain. The germline V gene encodes CDR1 SGDLS and CDR2 YYNGEE. This CDR3 is 12 amino acids long. The germline V and J ends were trimmed by 4 bases and 1 base, with 5 bases remaining between them. CDR3 in amino acids: CASSPRNTEAFF. The CDR3, as DNA: TGTGCCAGCAGCCCCCGGAACACTGAAGCTTTCTTT.

This chain joins TRBV6-5 and TRBJ2-1; TRBD2 is a possible D gene (5 bases). V was shortened by 4 bases and J by 4 bases, with 14 bases between the two germline ends. Germline CDR1 MNHEY, CDR2 SVGAGI. This CDR3 region has 15 residues. As DNA, the CDR3 is TGTGCCAGCAGTTCGGGAAGGGTGGAGTACAATGAGCAGTTCTTC. It codes for CASSSGRVEYNEQFF.

CDR3: CASSGGGTQPQHF. The CDR3 DNA reads as TGTGCCAGCAGTGGGGGGGGGACTCAGCCCCAGCATTTT. This chain uses TRBV28 with TRBJ1-5; perhaps TRBD1 as D (5 bases). This CDR3 contains 13 residues. From germline, CDR1 is MDHEN and CDR2 SYDVKM. V shed 5 bases and J shed 6 bases, with 11 bases lying between them.

The chain has TRBV6-5 and TRBJ1-2; D unclear. CDR1 and CDR2 from the germline V gene are MNHEY and SVGAGI. Trimming cost V 0 bases and J 0 bases, with 8 bases left between them. The CDR3 totals 15 residues. The CDR3 sequence is CASSYSKAANYGYTF. The CDR3 DNA follows: TGTGCCAGCAGTTACTCGAAGGCAGCTAACTATGGCTACACCTTC.

The count of this clone is one. V is TRBV7-8 and J is TRBJ1-5; TRBD1 is a possible D gene (5 bases). Per germline, CDR1 SGHVS and CDR2 FQNEAQ. The V end was cut by 3 bases, the J end by 4 bases, with 16 bases between. The CDR3 is 16 residues long. CDR3 coding DNA: TGTGCCAGCAGCTTGGGAGTGCAAGGGGATAATCAGCCCCAGCATTTT. It yields the protein CASSLGVQGDNQPQHF. The whole variable domain, remainder taken from reference TRBV7-8 and TRBJ1-5, is GAGVSQSPRYKVAKRGQDVALRCDPISGHVSLFWYQQALGQGPEFLTYFQNEAQLDKSGLPSDRFFAERPEGSVSTLKIQRTQQEDSAVYLCASSLGVQGDNQPQHFGDGTRLSIL.